Listed below are T cell receptor beta chains from one sample, sequenced in a study of identical twins. TCRdb called the 5' RACE reads again in MiXCR, with one record for every CDR3 protein. The data hold approximately 890,000 distinct CDR3 sequences, with approximately 13% observed a single time. These data were likewise used in another study, on yellow fever vaccine responses in identical twins.

Source material: PBMCs. The receptor set was obtained from a woman aged 18 to 35 in good health. Each CDR3 is given with its conserved first and last residue. A D gene is named only where the DNA matches it firmly. Size tells how often a clone was seen (once, few, many) or the class of an expanded clone, and some rows leave it out.

V	J	size	D	CDR3	DNA
TRBV9	TRBJ1-5	few	.	CASSVGLDTNQPQHF	TGTGCCAGCAGCGTAGGTCTGGACACCAATCAGCCCCAGCATTTT
TRBV25-1	TRBJ2-1	.	.	CANLARGYNEQFF	TGTGCCAACCTGGCCCGGGGTTACAATGAGCAGTTCTTC
TRBV7-8	TRBJ1-1	.	TRBD1	CASSLRDSLLNTEAFF	TGTGCCAGCAGCCTCCGGGACAGTTTATTGAACACTGAAGCTTTCTTT
TRBV2	TRBJ2-3	few	.	CASSEALTGHLSTDTQYF	TGTGCCAGCAGTGAAGCGCTTACGGGACACCTTAGCACAGATACGCAGTATTTT
TRBV5-1	TRBJ1-1	few	.	CASSASEGVTEAFF	TGCGCCAGCAGCGCGAGCGAAGGGGTCACTGAAGCTTTCTTT
TRBV28	TRBJ2-7	.	TRBD1	CASRTDRAHEQYF	TGTGCCAGCAGGACGGACAGGGCACACGAGCAGTACTTC
TRBV7-6	TRBJ2-4	few	.	CASSATRSLENIQYF	TGTGCCAGCAGCGCCACGCGGTCGCTCGAAAACATTCAGTACTTC
TRBV2	TRBJ2-1	.	TRBD1	CATSGTGGNEQFF	TGTGCCACTTCCGGGACAGGGGGCAATGAGCAGTTCTTC
TRBV5-1	TRBJ2-2	many	.	CASSLNAAGMNTGELFF	TGCGCCAGCAGCTTGAACGCTGCGGGGATGAACACCGGGGAGCTGTTTTTT
TRBV29-1	TRBJ2-1	many	.	CSADSTGTGYNEQFF	TGCAGCGCAGATAGTACAGGGACGGGCTACAATGAGCAGTTCTTC
TRBV19	TRBJ2-1	.	TRBD2	CASSARTSGSGEQFF	TGTGCCAGTAGTGCTCGGACTAGCGGGAGCGGGGAGCAGTTCTTC
TRBV9	TRBJ1-6	many	.	CASSTPDSNSPLHF	TGTGCCAGCAGCACCCCGGACAGTAATTCACCCCTCCACTTT
TRBV27	TRBJ2-5	.	TRBD2	CASSPSSGRAGGETQYF	TGTGCCAGCAGTCCCTCTAGCGGGAGGGCCGGGGGAGAGACCCAGTACTTC
TRBV7-9	TRBJ2-7	few	TRBD2	CASSLGLAGVGNEQYF	TGTGCCAGCAGCTTGGGACTAGCGGGAGTGGGAAACGAGCAGTACTTC
TRBV12-3/TRBV12-4	TRBJ1-1	few	.	CASRVTTNTEAFF	TGTGCCAGCAGGGTTACAACGAACACTGAAGCTTTCTTT
TRBV10-3	TRBJ2-2	many	.	CAITKDTAGELFF	TGTGCCATCACCAAGGACACGGCCGGGGAGCTGTTTTTT
TRBV3-1	TRBJ2-5	.	TRBD1	CASSPTLQGVETQYF	TGTGCCAGCAGCCCCACTTTGCAGGGGGTGGAGACCCAGTACTTC
TRBV20-1	TRBJ1-2	few	TRBD1	CSAWGQNYGYTF	TGCAGTGCTTGGGGACAGAATTATGGCTACACCTTC
TRBV7-3	TRBJ2-2	.	TRBD2	CASSPAGGPDTGELFF	TGTGCCAGCAGCCCCGCGGGGGGCCCAGACACCGGGGAGCTGTTTTTT
TRBV29-1	TRBJ2-5	.	TRBD2	CSGGTSGGTGETQYF	TGCAGCGGAGGGACTAGCGGGGGGACAGGCGAGACCCAGTACTTC
TRBV29-1	TRBJ2-2	few	TRBD2	CSVVAGGPPHTGELFF	TGCAGCGTGGTAGCGGGAGGGCCCCCCCACACCGGGGAGCTGTTTTTT
TRBV24-1	TRBJ2-2	few	.	CATSDGAVNTGELFF	TGTGCCACCAGTGATGGGGCGGTGAACACCGGGGAGCTGTTTTTT
TRBV12-3/TRBV12-4	TRBJ1-5	.	TRBD1	CASTTRVPGQGRSNQPQHF	TGTGCCAGCACCACAAGGGTCCCTGGACAGGGTCGTAGCAATCAGCCCCAGCATTTT
TRBV12-3/TRBV12-4	TRBJ1-1	.	.	CASSTWVGGAEAFF	TGTGCCAGCAGTACCTGGGTGGGGGGGGCTGAAGCTTTCTTT
TRBV2	TRBJ2-1	.	.	CASSGRLVYNEQFF	TGTGCCAGCAGTGGTCGACTAGTCTACAATGAGCAGTTCTTC
TRBV27	TRBJ2-3	.	TRBD2	CASRTGTISDTQYF	TGTGCCAGCAGAACCGGGACTATTTCAGATACGCAGTATTTT
TRBV10-3	TRBJ2-1	few	.	CAISDHKEYNEQFF	TGTGCCATCAGTGACCACAAGGAGTACAATGAGCAGTTCTTC
TRBV9	TRBJ2-3	few	.	CASSVGTVTDTQYF	TGTGCCAGCAGCGTAGGGACAGTAACAGATACGCAGTATTTT
TRBV10-2	TRBJ1-5	many	TRBD1	CASRGQGVGQPQHF	TGCGCCAGTAGAGGACAGGGGGTTGGTCAGCCCCAGCATTTT
TRBV29-1	TRBJ2-3	few	.	CSVRQTSTDTQYF	TGCAGCGTTAGACAAACTAGCACAGATACGCAGTATTTT
TRBV15	TRBJ2-2	many	TRBD1	CATSREHGQELNTGELFF	TGTGCCACCAGCAGAGAACACGGACAGGAGCTGAACACCGGGGAGCTGTTTTTT
TRBV20-1	TRBJ1-6	few	.	CSARETESISPLHF	TGCAGTGCTAGGGAGACCGAAAGTATTTCACCCCTCCACTTT
TRBV10-3	TRBJ2-1	.	TRBD2	CAISERASGGLYNEQFF	TGTGCCATCAGTGAAAGGGCTAGCGGGGGCCTCTACAATGAGCAGTTCTTC
TRBV19	TRBJ2-2	few	TRBD2	CASSTLNLAGLNTGELFF	TGTGCCAGTAGTACCCTCAATTTAGCGGGGCTGAACACCGGGGAGCTGTTTTTT
TRBV5-1	TRBJ2-5	.	TRBD2	CASSSYGGGLAETQYF	TGCGCCAGCAGCTCCTATGGGGGGGGACTAGCTGAGACCCAGTACTTC
TRBV28	TRBJ2-7	many	.	CASKVTGISYEQYF	TGTGCCAGCAAGGTCACAGGTATCTCCTACGAGCAGTACTTC
TRBV20-1	TRBJ2-7	.	.	CSAESAGINYEQYF	TGCAGTGCAGAATCCGCAGGGATCAACTACGAGCAGTACTTC
TRBV3-1	TRBJ1-1	few	.	CASSLTAQNTEAFF	TGTGCCAGCAGCCTGACAGCCCAGAACACTGAAGCTTTCTTT
TRBV11-2	TRBJ2-3	.	TRBD2	CASSPRTSGRTNTDTQYF	TGTGCCAGCAGCCCCCGGACTAGCGGGAGGACCAACACAGATACGCAGTATTTT
TRBV18	TRBJ1-4	.	.	CASSPLGGWEKLFF	TGTGCCAGCTCACCACTCGGGGGCTGGGAAAAACTGTTTTTT
TRBV20-1	TRBJ2-1	many	.	CSIQGGHYNEQFF	TGCAGTATTCAGGGGGGCCATTACAATGAGCAGTTCTTC
TRBV6-1	TRBJ1-2	many	.	CASSEDYQHYGYTF	TGTGCCAGCAGTGAAGATTATCAGCACTATGGCTACACCTTC
TRBV27	TRBJ2-7	few	.	CASSSRGTATYEQYF	TGTGCCAGCAGTTCCCGCGGGACCGCCACCTACGAGCAGTACTTC